Each of the 18 T cell receptor beta chains below was sequenced from the same sample in a study of T cell responses to AZD1222 COVID-19 vaccine. The data were produced by immunoSEQ multiplex PCR, yet TCRdb's version contains in-frame clones alone and is incomplete. This sample has 150,000 to 200,000 clones, with 80% to 90% found just once. The sequences come from peripheral blood, collected 28 days after the second AZD1222 dose. Receptors originate from an adult who received the AZD1222 COVID-19 vaccine.

The rearrangement links TRBV6-5 to TRBJ2-7, with 11 bases fitting TRBD1. V gave up 10 bases and J gave up 4 bases; unmatched junction bases: 6. Germline CDR1 is MNHEY and CDR2 is SVGAGI. CDR3 size: 13 residues. The CDR3 sequence is CATRTGGSYEQYF. DNA for the CDR3: TGTGCCACCAGGACAGGGGGCTCATACGAGCAGTACTTC.

V usage is TRBV28 and J usage is TRBJ1-5; TRBD1 matches 9 bases. The ends lost 6 bases at V and 5 bases at J; junction bases unmatched: 5. The CDR3 length is 14 residues. The germline V gene has CDR1 MDHEN and CDR2 SYDVKM. Here the CDR3 DNA reads TGTGCCAGCAGGCAAACAGGGGGCTATCAGCCCCAGCATTTT. This encodes CASRQTGGYQPQHF.

This rearrangement joins TRBV11-2 to TRBJ2-3, with 9 nucleotides matching TRBD1. From germline, CDR1 is SGHAT and CDR2 FQNNGV. This CDR3 region has 16 residues. V dropped 5 bases and J dropped 1; count of bases not matched to a gene: 7. Here the CDR3 DNA reads TGTGCCAGCAGCGTACAGGGGGCCATAGGCACAGATACGCAGTATTTT. Its protein is CASSVQGAIGTDTQYF.

This clone was found once. This chain joins TRBV18 and TRBJ1-2; weak D call: TRBD1 (6 bases). Deletions cut 5 bases from V and 6 bases from J, with 10 bases between. CDR1 is KGHSH, CDR2 LQKENI, per germline. The length of the CDR3 is 12 residues. The CDR3 region is CASSSNRDGYTF. DNA for the CDR3: TGTGCCAGCTCATCAAACAGGGATGGCTACACCTTC.

This clone was seen a few times. The chain employs TRBV7-8 and TRBJ2-7, with 7 nucleotides matching TRBD2. V lost 5 bases to trimming and J lost 5 bases; unmatched junction nucleotides: 15. The CDR3 extends over 16 amino acids. Germline V gives CDR1 SGHVS, CDR2 FQNEAQ. CDR3 residues: CASSNKFRGGGDEQYF. The CDR3, as DNA: TGTGCCAGCAGCAATAAATTTAGGGGCGGGGGTGACGAGCAGTACTTC.

The sample holds one count of this clone. This rearrangement joins TRBV7-3 to TRBJ2-2; 8 bases align to TRBD2. CDR3 size: 14 residues. CDR1 is SGHTA and CDR2 is FQGTGA in the germline V gene. Trimming took 6 bases from V and 4 from J; bases not matched to a gene: 4. CDR3 protein: CASRAGGGTGELFF. The CDR3 DNA follows: TGTGCCAGCAGGGCGGGGGGAGGCACCGGGGAGCTGTTTTTT. The full variable domain, rest sourced from reference TRBV7-3 and TRBJ2-2, is GAGVSQTPSNKVTEKGKYVELRCDPISGHTALYWYRQSLGQGPEFLIYFQGTGAADDSGLPNDRFFAVRPEGSVSTLKIQRTERGDSAVYLCASRAGGGTGELFFGEGSRLTVL.

The chain links TRBV3-1 (or the pseudogene TRBV3-2) to TRBJ1-6, with 7 bases identical to TRBD1. The CDR3 length is 14 residues. J was trimmed by 9 bases and V by 1 base; bases with no gene match: 3. The germline gives CDR1 LGHDT, CDR2 YNNKEL (reference sequence). In nucleotides, the CDR3 is TGTGCCAGCAGCCAAGGACAGGGAGCTTCACCCCTCCACTTT. As protein: CASSQGQGASPLHF.

The rearrangement links TRBV5-6 to TRBJ1-1, with D perhaps TRBD1 (5 bases). The V end was cut by 5 bases, the J end by 5 bases, with 22 bases between. Per the germline V gene, CDR1 is SGHDT and CDR2 is YYEEEE. There are 16 residues in the CDR3. The CDR3 DNA is TGTGCCAGCAGACCCACCCGGGAGGGGCGAACGACTGAAGCTTTCTTT. It translates to CASRPTREGRTTEAFF.

The rearrangement links TRBV7-3 to TRBJ2-5; 15 positions match TRBD2. This CDR3 contains 17 residues. Germline V lookup: CDR1 SGHTA, CDR2 FQGTGA. V dropped 4 bases and J dropped 0; count of bases not matched to a gene: 3. DNA of the CDR3: TGTGCCAGCAGCTCCGGGACTAGCGGGGGGTACCAAGAGACCCAGTACTTC. As protein: CASSSGTSGGYQETQYF.

The chain links TRBV18 to TRBJ2-1, with 8 bases lining up with TRBD1. CDR3 length: 17 residues. CDR1 and CDR2 from the germline V gene are KGHSH and LQKENI. V lost 2 bases to trimming and J lost 0 bases; unmatched junction nucleotides: 6. The chain's CDR3 is CASSPKRQGTSYNEQFF. CDR3 DNA sequence: TGTGCCAGCTCACCAAAAAGACAGGGGACCTCCTACAATGAGCAGTTCTTC.

This chain joins TRBV9 and TRBJ1-2; D call uncertain. Deletions cut 3 bases from V and 6 bases from J, with 15 bases between. Germline V lookup: CDR1 SGDLS, CDR2 YYNGEE. This CDR3 contains 14 residues. In DNA form, the CDR3 reads TGTGCCAGCAGCGAGACAAATGCCGGTAATGGCTACACCTTC. Protein sequence: CASSETNAGNGYTF. The whole variable domain, filled in from reference TRBV9 and TRBJ1-2, reads DSGVTQTPKHLITATGQRVTLRCSPRSGDLSVYWYQQSLDQGLQFLIQYYNGEERAKGNILERFSAQQFPDLHSELNLSSLELGDSALYFCASSETNAGNGYTFGSGTRLTVV.

The chain recombines TRBV19 with TRBJ2-3, with D perhaps matching TRBD2 (6 bases). Germline V gives CDR1 LNHDA, CDR2 SQIVND (reference sequence). The CDR3 contains 14 residues. The V and J ends lost 3 bases and 4 bases respectively, with 11 bases between them. The DNA for the CDR3 is TGTGCCAGTAGTATGAGGAGGGAGGCAGATACGCAGTATTTT. Protein product: CASSMRREADTQYF. The full variable domain, its missing parts supplied by reference TRBV19 and TRBJ2-3, is DGGITQSPKYLFRKEGQNVTLSCEQNLNHDAMYWYRQDPGQGLRLIYYSQIVNDFQKGDIAEGYSVSREKKESFPLTVTSAQKNPTAFYLCASSMRREADTQYFGPGTRLTVL.

The chain is built from TRBV25-1 and TRBJ1-2; the D is unclear. Trimming took 4 bases from V and 7 from J, leaving 16 bases between them. The CDR3 length is 14 residues. Germline-derived CDR1 and CDR2 are MGHDK and SYGVNS. CDR3: CASSALLELGGYTF. In DNA form, the CDR3 reads TGTGCCAGCAGTGCCTTGCTGGAACTGGGTGGCTACACCTTC.

This clone occurred a few times. The J gene is TRBJ1-5, the V gene TRBV6-2 or TRBV6-3, with D perhaps TRBD1 (6 bases). Trimming removed 5 bases at V and 2 bases at J, with 19 bases between. There are 17 residues in the CDR3. Per germline, CDR1 MNHEY and CDR2 SVGEGT. CDR3 coding DNA: TGTGCCAGCAGTCCCCCTCCGGGACATTATGGCAATCAGCCCCAGCATTTT. This encodes CASSPPPGHYGNQPQHF.

This clone was found once. Other DNA sequences in this sample translate to the same CDR3. V usage is TRBV7-2 and J usage is TRBJ1-3; D uncertain. V shed 2 bases and J shed 4 bases, with 12 bases lying between them. Germline CDR1 SGHTA, CDR2 FQGNSA. The CDR3 extends over 15 amino acids. DNA of the CDR3: TGTGCCAGCAGCTTAAGCGGATCCTCCGGAAACACCATATATTTT. Its protein is CASSLSGSSGNTIYF.

V and J are TRBV5-1 and TRBJ2-1; 9 bases agree with TRBD2. CDR1 SGHRS and CDR2 YFSETQ come from the germline V gene. With 6 bases clipped from V and 2 bases from J, the junction kept 9 bases outside the gene matches. The CDR3 runs to 16 residues. The CDR3 reads CASNPKGGGAYNEQFF. In nucleotides, the CDR3 is TGCGCCAGCAACCCGAAGGGCGGGGGGGCCTACAATGAGCAGTTCTTC. The entire variable domain, with the rest obtained from reference TRBV5-1 and TRBJ2-1, is as follows: KAGVTQTPRYLIKTRGQQVTLSCSPISGHRSVSWYQQTPGQGLQFLFEYFSETQRNKGNFPGRFSGRQFSNSRSEMNVSTLELGDSALYLCASNPKGGGAYNEQFFGPGTRLTVL.

This chain joins TRBV27 and TRBJ1-6, with 9 bases lining up with TRBD1. The CDR3 consists of 14 residues. V lost 4 bases to trimming and J lost 12 bases; unmatched junction nucleotides: 7. Germline V gene lookup returns CDR1 MNHEY and CDR2 SMNVEV (reference sequence). CDR3 loop: CASSSSGTGLPLHF. CDR3 DNA: TGTGCCAGCAGTTCCTCTGGGACAGGGTTACCCCTCCACTTT.

The chain is built from TRBV28 and TRBJ1-2; 7 bases fit TRBD1. Germline loops: CDR1 MDHEN, CDR2 SYDVKM. V was pared by 6 bases and J by 4 bases, with 20 bases of the junction left unmatched. The CDR3 sequence is 18 residues long. The CDR3 here is CASSPGGTVFGPGYGYTF. The DNA of the CDR3 is TGTGCCAGCAGCCCCGGGGGGACAGTTTTCGGTCCTGGCTATGGCTACACCTTC.